This T cell receptor beta chain appears in the sequencing data of a study of T cells expressing NK-cell markers. Across the whole study: From sorted CD3+CD56+NKG2C+, CD3+CD56+NKG2C- and CD3+CD56-NKG2C+ T cells came the TCR beta repertoires. One of the eight sequenced donors was seronegative, whereas the other seven were HCMV-seropositive. Study-level results: 1.0-7.0% of CD8+ T cells in over 5 donors belonged to dominant NKG2C+ clonotypes.

TCRdb re-called the 5' RACE reads and shows each CDR3 protein once, DNA omitted. Its clone listing holds 250,000 to 300,000 distinct CDR3 sequences. The CDR3 sequence is 17 residues long. The germline CDR1 and CDR2 sequences are SEHNR and FQNEAQ (reference sequence). On this clonotype: Its antigen is currently unknown.

V and J are TRBV7-9 and TRBJ2-3; TCRdb indicates TRBD2, and absent DNA this call remains unverified. The sequence derives from a woman between 18 and 75 years old in good health. Sequences were obtained from blood T cells: a sorted CD56 or NKG2C T cell subset, CD4+ or CD8+ T cells, or bulk PBMC T cells (not recorded which). This CDR3 reads CASSSGPQGRSTDTQYF.